The 8 T cell receptor beta chains given below trace back to one sample, sequenced in a study of cytomegalovirus exposure and HLA in healthy donors. 13 Jbeta primers and 60 Vbeta primers were used for the PCR. Only in-frame clones appear in the TCRdb table, and some are missing; sequencing was by immunoSEQ multiplex PCR. The table lists approximately 100,000 clones, roughly 80% of them singletons. The specimen sequenced was PBMCs. These receptors were collected from a female donor in good health and CMV-seronegative.

The genes are TRBV9 and TRBJ2-1; tentative D call: TRBD1 (6 bases). Trimming took 0 bases from V and 0 from J, leaving 13 bases between them. Germline CDR1 is SGDLS and CDR2 is YYNGEE. The CDR3 runs to 17 residues. CDR3 region: CASSVDPPTGSYNEQFF. In DNA, the CDR3 is TGTGCCAGCAGCGTAGACCCACCGACAGGCTCCTACAATGAGCAGTTCTTC. Full variable domain (outside the CDR3, taken from reference TRBV9 and TRBJ2-1): DSGVTQTPKHLITATGQRVTLRCSPRSGDLSVYWYQQSLDQGLQFLIQYYNGEERAKGNILERFSAQQFPDLHSELNLSSLELGDSALYFCASSVDPPTGSYNEQFFGPGTRLTVL.

The chain links TRBV4-3 to TRBJ1-1; D is perhaps TRBD1 (6 bases). The CDR3 is 19 amino acids. Per germline, CDR1 LGHNA and CDR2 YSLEER. Trimming stripped 2 bases from V and 0 bases from J, with 22 bases between. CDR3 in amino acids: CASSQFVVAGEPMNTEAFF. The CDR3 region has the DNA TGCGCCAGCAGCCAATTTGTTGTTGCAGGGGAGCCCATGAACACTGAAGCTTTCTTT.

The chain combines TRBV7-2 with TRBJ2-3; 7 bases line up with TRBD1. The CDR3 covers 15 residues. With 5 bases clipped from V and 1 base from J, the junction kept 6 bases outside the gene matches. Germline V lookup: CDR1 SGHTA, CDR2 FQGNSA. The CDR3: CASSPRDRRTDTQYF. CDR3 DNA sequence: TGTGCCAGCAGCCCGAGGGACAGACGCACAGATACGCAGTATTTT.

The CDR3 loop is CASSYSPILAKNIQYF. DNA of the CDR3: TGTGCCAGCAGTTACTCTCCTATTCTAGCCAAAAACATTCAGTACTTC. The genes are TRBV6-5 and TRBJ2-4; no clear D. V was cut by 0 bases and J by 0 bases, with 9 bases left in between. The CDR3 sequence is 16 residues long. The germline gives CDR1 MNHEY, CDR2 SVGAGI.

The chain couples TRBV2 to TRBJ1-1; 9 bases fit TRBD1. V lost 6 bases and J lost 0; bases outside the gene matches: 11. This CDR3 has 17 amino acids. The V gene's germline CDR1 is SNHLY and CDR2 FYNNEI. The CDR3 loop is CASSPLGQGSVNTEAFF. CDR3 bases: TGTGCCAGCAGCCCTCTGGGACAGGGTAGTGTGAACACTGAAGCTTTCTTT. Drawing the rest from reference TRBV2 and TRBJ1-1, the complete variable domain is EPEVTQTPSHQVTQMGQEVILRCVPISNHLYFYWYRQILGQKVEFLVSFYNNEISEKSEIFDDQFSVERPDGSNFTLKIRSTKLEDSAMYFCASSPLGQGSVNTEAFFGQGTRLTVV.

V gene TRBV7-9 combines with J gene TRBJ2-1; TRBD2 matches 15 bases. The germline V gene has CDR1 SEHNR and CDR2 FQNEAQ (reference sequence). The CDR3 covers 18 residues. Unmatched junction bases numbered 10, after V lost 5 bases and J lost 5 bases. The CDR3 DNA reads as TGTGCCAGCAGCCCTAAGGGGACTAGCGGGGGGTCAAACAATGAGCAGTTCTTC. Translated, it gives CASSPKGTSGGSNNEQFF.

The gene calls are TRBV6-5 and TRBJ1-1, with TRBD1 matching over 7 bases. Germline assignment: CDR1 MNHEY and CDR2 SVGAGI. Trimming removed 6 bases from V and 7 bases from J; junction bases left unmatched: 2. There are 11 residues in the CDR3. The CDR3 nucleotides are TGTGCCAGCAGAAACAGGGGTGAAGCTTTCTTT. Its protein product is CASRNRGEAFF.

This clone was seen repeatedly, ten times or more. The chain uses TRBV5-4 and TRBJ1-1, with unresolved D. The V end lost 4 bases, the J end lost 3 bases, and 7 bases lay between the germline ends. The germline V gene encodes CDR1 SGHNT and CDR2 YYREEE (reference sequence). The CDR3 spans 12 residues. The chain's CDR3 is CASSAGHTEAFF. The CDR3 DNA sequence: TGTGCCAGCAGCGCGGGCCACACTGAAGCTTTCTTT.